This T cell receptor beta chain appears in the sequencing data of a study of OX40 agonist ivuxolimab in advanced cancers. Using immunoSEQ multiplex PCR, the repertoire was profiled, and TCRdb retains in-frame clones only, with some absent. Of 28,000 or so clones listed, approximately 75% are singletons. About this clone: Antigen unknown.

At baseline, cycle 4 day 1, and cycle 7 day 1, blood was sampled. The germline CDR1 and CDR2 sequences are MGHRA and YSYEKL. With 4 bases clipped from V and 9 bases from J, the junction kept 12 bases outside the gene matches. CDR3 length: 14 residues. Findings and limits, study-wide: There were also nonresponders showing low normalized T-cell clonal expansion.

The TCR sequence derives from an adult with an advanced solid tumor such as melanoma, head and neck, liver or kidney cancer. The V call is TRBV4-1, the J call TRBJ2-7, with 7 bases matching TRBD2. The sample was CD4+ or CD8+ T cells sorted from blood, taken in a trial of the OX40 agonist ivuxolimab. In nucleotides, the CDR3 is TGCGCCAGCAGCCCGACTAGCCCCACCGGGGGGCAGTACTTC. It specifies CASSPTSPTGGQYF.